This TCR beta chain derives from a study of blood T cell repertoires in COVID-19. Study at large: Italy, Spain and the United States were the sources of the convalescent and acute COVID-19 samples. T cells, B-cell-depleted T cells, or PBMCs supplied cDNA or gDNA.

CDR3 length: 12 amino acids. The V gene lost 4 bases and the J gene lost 4 bases, with 7 bases spanning the gap. Authors' processing steps: Amplification from reference gene primers served as the basis for estimated nucleated cell counts. TCRdb's copy holds only in-frame clones and misses some; the assay was immunoSEQ multiplex PCR. The D gene and trimming were derived from the DNA, and the V and J assignments and clone size from that table. This table holds hundreds of thousands of clones, around 81% found once. The TCR sequence derives from a woman between 45 and 60 years old with active or convalescent COVID-19. The specimen sequenced was peripheral blood. This chain links TRBV12-3 or TRBV12-4 with TRBJ2-5; D gene ambiguous. Written as DNA, the CDR3 is TGTGCCAGCAGTTCCGGCGGAGAGACCCAGTACTTC. Encoded protein: CASSSGGETQYF.